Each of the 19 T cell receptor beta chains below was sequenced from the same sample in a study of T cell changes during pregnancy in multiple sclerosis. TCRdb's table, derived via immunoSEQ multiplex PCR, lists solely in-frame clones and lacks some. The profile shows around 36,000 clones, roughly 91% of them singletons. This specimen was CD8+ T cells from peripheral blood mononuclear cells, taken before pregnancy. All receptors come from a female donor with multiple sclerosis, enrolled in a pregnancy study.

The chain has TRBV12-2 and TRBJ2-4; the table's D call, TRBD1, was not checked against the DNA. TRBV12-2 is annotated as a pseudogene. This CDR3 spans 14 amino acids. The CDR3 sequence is CASRFKQDKNIQYF. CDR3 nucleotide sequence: TGTGCAAGTCGCTTTAAACAGGACAAAAACATTCAGTACTTC.

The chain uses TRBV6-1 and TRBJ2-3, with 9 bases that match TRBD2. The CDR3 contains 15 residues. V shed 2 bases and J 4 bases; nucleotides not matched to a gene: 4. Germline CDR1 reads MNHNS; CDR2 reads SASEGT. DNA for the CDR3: TGTGCCAGCAGTGAATTGATAGCGGGAGCAGATACGCAGTATTTT. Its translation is CASSELIAGADTQYF.

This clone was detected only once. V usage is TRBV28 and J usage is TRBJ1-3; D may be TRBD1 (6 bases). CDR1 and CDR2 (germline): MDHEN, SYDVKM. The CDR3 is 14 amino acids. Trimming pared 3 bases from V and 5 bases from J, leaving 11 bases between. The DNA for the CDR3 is TGTGCCAGCAGTTTCGCGGGGGCAAGAAACACCATATATTTT. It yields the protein CASSFAGARNTIYF.

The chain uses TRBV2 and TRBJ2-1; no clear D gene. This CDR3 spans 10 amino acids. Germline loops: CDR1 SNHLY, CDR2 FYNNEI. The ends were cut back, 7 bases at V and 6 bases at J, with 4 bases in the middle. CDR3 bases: TGTGCCAGCAACGGCAATGAGCAGTTCTTC. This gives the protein CASNGNEQFF.

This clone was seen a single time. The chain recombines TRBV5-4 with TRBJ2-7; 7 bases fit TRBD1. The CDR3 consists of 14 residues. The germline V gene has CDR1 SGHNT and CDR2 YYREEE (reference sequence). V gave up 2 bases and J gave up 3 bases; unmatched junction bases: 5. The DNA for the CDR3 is TGTGCCAGCAGCTTCCCGGGACAGAGCTACGAGCAGTACTTC. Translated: CASSFPGQSYEQYF. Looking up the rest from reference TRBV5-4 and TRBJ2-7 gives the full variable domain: ETGVTQSPTHLIKTRGQQVTLRCSSQSGHNTVSWYQQALGQGPQFIFQYYREEENGRGNFPPRFSGLQFPNYSSELNVNALELDDSALYLCASSFPGQSYEQYFGPGTRLTVT.

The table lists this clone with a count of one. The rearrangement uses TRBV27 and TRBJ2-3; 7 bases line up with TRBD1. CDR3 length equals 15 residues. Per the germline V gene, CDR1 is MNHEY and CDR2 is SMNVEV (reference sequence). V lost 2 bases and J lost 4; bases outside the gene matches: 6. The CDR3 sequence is CASSLETGSSDTQYF. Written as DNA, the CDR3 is TGTGCCAGCAGTTTAGAGACAGGGAGTTCAGATACGCAGTATTTT.

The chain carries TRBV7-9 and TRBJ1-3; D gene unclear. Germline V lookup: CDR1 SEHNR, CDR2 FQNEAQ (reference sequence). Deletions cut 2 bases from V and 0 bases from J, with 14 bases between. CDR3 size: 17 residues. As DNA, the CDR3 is TGTGCCAGCAGCTTAACCGGTCCCTTTAGCTCTGGAAACACCATATATTTT. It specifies CASSLTGPFSSGNTIYF. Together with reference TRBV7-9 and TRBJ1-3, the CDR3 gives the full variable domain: DTGVSQNPRHKITKRGQNVTFRCDPISEHNRLYWYRQTLGQGPEFLTYFQNEAQLEKSRLLSDRFSAERPKGSFSTLEIQRTEQGDSAMYLCASSLTGPFSSGNTIYFGEGSWLTVV.

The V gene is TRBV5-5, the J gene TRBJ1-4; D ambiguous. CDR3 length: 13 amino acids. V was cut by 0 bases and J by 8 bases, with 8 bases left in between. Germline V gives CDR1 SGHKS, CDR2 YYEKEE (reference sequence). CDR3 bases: TGTGCCAGCAGCTTGGCCGTGCGGGAAAAACTGTTTTTT. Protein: CASSLAVREKLFF.

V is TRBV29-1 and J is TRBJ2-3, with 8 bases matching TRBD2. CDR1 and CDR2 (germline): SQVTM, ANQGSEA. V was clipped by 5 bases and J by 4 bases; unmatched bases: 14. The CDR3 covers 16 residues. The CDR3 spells CSVKGSSGSIPDTQYF. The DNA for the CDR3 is TGCAGCGTTAAAGGGTCGAGCGGGAGTATCCCAGATACGCAGTATTTT.

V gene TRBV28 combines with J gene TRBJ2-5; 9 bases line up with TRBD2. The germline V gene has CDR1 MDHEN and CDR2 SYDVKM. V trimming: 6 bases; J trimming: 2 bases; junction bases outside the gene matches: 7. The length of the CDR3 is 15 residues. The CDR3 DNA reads TGTGCCAGCAGGCTGACTAGCGGACTACAAGAGACCCAGTACTTC. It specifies CASRLTSGLQETQYF.

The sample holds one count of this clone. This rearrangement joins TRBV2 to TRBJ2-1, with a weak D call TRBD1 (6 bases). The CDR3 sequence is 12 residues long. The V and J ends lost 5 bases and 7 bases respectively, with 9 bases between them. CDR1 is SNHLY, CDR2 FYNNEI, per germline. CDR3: CASSRTVNEQFF. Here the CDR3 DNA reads TGTGCCAGCAGTCGGACAGTAAATGAGCAGTTCTTC.

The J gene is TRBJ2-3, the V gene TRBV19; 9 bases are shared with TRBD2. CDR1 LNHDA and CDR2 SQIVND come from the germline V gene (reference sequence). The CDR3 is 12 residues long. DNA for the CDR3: TGTGCAACTAGCGGGAGCACAGATACGCAGTATTTT. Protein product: CATSGSTDTQYF.

CDR3 amino acids: CASSPFLDEQYF. In nucleotides, the CDR3 is TGTGCCAGCAGCCCCTTCCTCGACGAGCAGTACTTC. This chain uses TRBV11-1 with TRBJ2-7, with no clear D. The CDR3 loop spans 12 amino acids. Trimming shortened V by 5 bases and J by 5 bases, and 10 bases separated the two germline ends. Germline loops: CDR1 SGHAT, CDR2 FQDESV (reference sequence).

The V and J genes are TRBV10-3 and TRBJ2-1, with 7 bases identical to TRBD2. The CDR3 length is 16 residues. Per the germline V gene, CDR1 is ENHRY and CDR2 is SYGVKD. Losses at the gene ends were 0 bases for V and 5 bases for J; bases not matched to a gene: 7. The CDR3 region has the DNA TGTGCCATCAGTGAGTCGGGGGGGGGACTTAACAATGAGCAGTTCTTC. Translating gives CAISESGGGLNNEQFF.

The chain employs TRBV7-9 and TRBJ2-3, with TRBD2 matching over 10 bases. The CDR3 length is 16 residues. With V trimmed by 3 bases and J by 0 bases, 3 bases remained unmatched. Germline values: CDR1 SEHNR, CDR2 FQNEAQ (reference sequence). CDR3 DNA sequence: TGTGCCAGCAGCTTTCCGACTAGCGGGAGCACAGATACGCAGTATTTT. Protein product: CASSFPTSGSTDTQYF.

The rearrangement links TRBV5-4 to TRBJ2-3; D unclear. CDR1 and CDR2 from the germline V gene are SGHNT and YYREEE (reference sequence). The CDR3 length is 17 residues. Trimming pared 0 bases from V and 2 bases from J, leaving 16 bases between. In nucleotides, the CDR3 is TGTGCCAGCAGCTTGGCAGCTAGTGAACTTATCACAGATACGCAGTATTTT. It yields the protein CASSLAASELITDTQYF.

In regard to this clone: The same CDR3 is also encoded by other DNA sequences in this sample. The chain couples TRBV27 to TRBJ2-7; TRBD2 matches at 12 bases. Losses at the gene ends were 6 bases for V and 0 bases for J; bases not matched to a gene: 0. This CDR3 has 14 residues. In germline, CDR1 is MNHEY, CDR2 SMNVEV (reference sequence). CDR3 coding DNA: TGTGCCAGCAGACTAGCGGGAGGCTCCTACGAGCAGTACTTC. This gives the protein CASRLAGGSYEQYF.

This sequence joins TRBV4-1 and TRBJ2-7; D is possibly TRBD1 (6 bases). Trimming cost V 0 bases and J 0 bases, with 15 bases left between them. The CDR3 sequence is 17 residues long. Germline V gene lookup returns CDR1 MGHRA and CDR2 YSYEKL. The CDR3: CASSQEGGLGTSYEQYF. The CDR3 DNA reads TGCGCCAGCAGCCAAGAAGGGGGATTAGGGACCTCCTACGAGCAGTACTTC.

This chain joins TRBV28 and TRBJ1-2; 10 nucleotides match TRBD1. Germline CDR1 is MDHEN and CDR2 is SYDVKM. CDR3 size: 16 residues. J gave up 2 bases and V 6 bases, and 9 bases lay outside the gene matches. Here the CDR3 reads CASSYPPGQGNYGYTF. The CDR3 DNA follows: TGTGCCAGCAGCTACCCTCCGGGACAGGGGAACTATGGCTACACCTTC.